This TCR beta chain was obtained from a study of OX40 agonist ivuxolimab in advanced cancers. Study-wide context: In this cohort, patients received ivuxolimab, an agonistic anti-OX40 (CD134) antibody. Previous treatment with anti-PD-1, anti-PD-L1 or anti-CTLA-4 therapy was allowed; about 40% had received some. Notes on the study in general: Researchers did not determine the expanded peripheral T cells' antigen specificity. In a subset of nonresponders, normalized T-cell clonal expansion was also low.

Using immunoSEQ multiplex PCR, the repertoire was profiled, and TCRdb retains in-frame clones only, with some absent. The table records about 38,000 clones, about 84% of them present only once. In the case of this clone: Its antigen is as yet unknown.

The sequence was collected from an adult with an advanced solid tumor such as melanoma, head and neck, liver or kidney cancer. Sequencing was performed on CD4+ or CD8+ T cells sorted from blood, taken in a trial of the OX40 agonist ivuxolimab.

Here the CDR3 reads CASSITGVAFYEQYF. The CDR3 DNA sequence: TGTGCCAGTAGTATCACAGGGGTGGCGTTCTACGAGCAGTACTTC. The chain has TRBV19 and TRBJ2-7; 7 bases are a match to TRBD1. Looked up from germline, CDR1 is LNHDA and CDR2 is SQIVND (reference sequence). V lost 3 bases to trimming and J lost 3 bases; unmatched junction nucleotides: 8. The CDR3 loop spans 15 amino acids.